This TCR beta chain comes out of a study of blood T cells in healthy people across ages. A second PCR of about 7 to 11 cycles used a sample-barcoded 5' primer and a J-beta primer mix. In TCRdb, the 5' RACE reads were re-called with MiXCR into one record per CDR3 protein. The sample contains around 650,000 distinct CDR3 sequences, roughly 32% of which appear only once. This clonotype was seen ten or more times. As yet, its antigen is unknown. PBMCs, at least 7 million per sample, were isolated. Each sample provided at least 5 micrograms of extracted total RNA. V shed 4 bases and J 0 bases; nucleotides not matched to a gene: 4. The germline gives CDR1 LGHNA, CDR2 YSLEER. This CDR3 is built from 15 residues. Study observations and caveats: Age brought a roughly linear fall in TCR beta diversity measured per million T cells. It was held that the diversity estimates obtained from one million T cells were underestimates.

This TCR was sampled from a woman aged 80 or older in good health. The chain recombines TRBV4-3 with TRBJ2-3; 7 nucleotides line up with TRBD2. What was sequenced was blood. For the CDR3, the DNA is TGCGCCAGCAGCCCTAGCGGATATAGCACAGATACGCAGTATTTT. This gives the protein CASSPSGYSTDTQYF.